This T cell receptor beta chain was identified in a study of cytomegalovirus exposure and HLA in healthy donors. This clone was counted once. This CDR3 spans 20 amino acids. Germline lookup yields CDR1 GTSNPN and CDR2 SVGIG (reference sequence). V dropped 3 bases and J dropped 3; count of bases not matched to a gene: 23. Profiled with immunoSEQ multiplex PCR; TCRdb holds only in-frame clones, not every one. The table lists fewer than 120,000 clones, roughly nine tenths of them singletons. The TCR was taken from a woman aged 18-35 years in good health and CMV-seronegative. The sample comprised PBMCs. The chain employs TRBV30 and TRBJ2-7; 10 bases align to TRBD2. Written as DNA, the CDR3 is TGTGCCTGGAGGGCTTTGGTATCGATTCAGGGAACTAGCGGGAACTACGAGCAGTACTTC. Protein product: CAWRALVSIQGTSGNYEQYF.